Here is one T cell receptor beta chain with its context. Its antigen remains unknown. This CDR3 contains 14 residues. Between the trimmed V and J ends, which lost 6 bases and 4 bases, there was a span of 13 bases. CDR1 and CDR2 from the germline V gene are LNHDA and SQIVND (reference sequence). The sample belongs to a study of cytomegalovirus exposure and HLA in healthy donors. Study-wide results and caveats: Previously analyzed data showed that most TCR beta V segments were productive at a frequency of about 87% or about 30%. A few chains linked to CMV were shown in vitro to be specific for CMV antigens.

The PCR employed 60 Vbeta primers together with 13 Jbeta primers. Only in-frame clones appear in the TCRdb table, and some are missing; sequencing was by immunoSEQ multiplex PCR. The table lists tens of thousands of clones, about 85% of them singletons. The chain employs TRBV19 and TRBJ1-3, with D maybe TRBD1 (6 bases). This sequence was found in a female donor in good health and CMV-seronegative. The sample was PBMCs. The CDR3 protein is CASSTGSGGNTIYF. The CDR3 DNA follows: TGTGCCAGTAGCACAGGGTCAGGAGGAAACACCATATATTTT.